In its sample, the clone carrying this T cell receptor beta chain was seen a few times. Sequencing was performed with immunoSEQ multiplex PCR; in TCRdb, only in-frame clones are kept and a portion is missing. This table has approximately 2,000 clones, around 23% appearing once. Looked up from germline, CDR1 is SGDLS and CDR2 is YYNGEE. This CDR3 comprises 15 residues. Germline trimming cut 4 bases from V and 7 bases from J; bases unmatched to any gene: 8. This sample stems from a study of T cells in localized non-small cell lung cancer. The sequences come from normal lung tissue next to the tumor, collected before any cancer treatment. The chain has TRBV9 and TRBJ1-5, with 10 bases lining up with TRBD1. The clonotype was recovered from a female donor older than 55 with stage II lung adenocarcinoma. The CDR3 loop reads CASSFGQGVGQPQHF. The CDR3, as DNA: TGTGCCAGCAGCTTCGGACAGGGGGTAGGACAGCCCCAGCATTTT.